The rows below give T cell receptor beta chains drawn from one sample of a study of shared T cell receptors in the human thymus. TCRdb's copy holds only in-frame clones and misses some; the assay was immunoSEQ multiplex PCR. The sample has about 710,000 clones, over 75% seen once. The sample was also linked to a second study, of human thymus T cells.

Sequencing was performed on thymocytes. These receptors all stem from a boy in the first two years of life with a congenital heart defect. Each CDR3 is given with its conserved first and last residue. Fields, in order: V gene, clone size, D gene, J gene, CDR3 DNA, CDR3 protein. A D gene is named only where the DNA matches it firmly. Size tells how often a clone was seen (once, few, many) or the class of an expanded clone, and some rows leave it out.

v_gene: TRBV28
abundance: NA
d_gene: NA
j_gene: TRBJ1-5
CDR3nt: TGTGCCAGCAGTTTATGGGGGGGAGGGTATAGCAATCAGCCCCAGCATTTT
CDR3aa: CASSLWGGGYSNQPQHF

v_gene: TRBV9
abundance: NA
d_gene: TRBD2
j_gene: TRBJ2-3
CDR3nt: TGTGCCAGCAGCGTGCTCGCGGGGGGGCATGGAGATACGCAGTATTTT
CDR3aa: CASSVLAGGHGDTQYF

v_gene: TRBV19
abundance: few
d_gene: TRBD2
j_gene: TRBJ2-2
CDR3nt: TGTGCCGTACTAGCGGGGAACACCGGGGAGCTGTTTTTT
CDR3aa: CAVLAGNTGELFF

v_gene: TRBV29-1
abundance: NA
d_gene: TRBD2
j_gene: TRBJ2-1
CDR3nt: TGCAGCGTCGTATTCCCGGGACTAGCGCGGAACTTCTCCTCCTACAATGAGCAGTTCTTC
CDR3aa: CSVVFPGLARNFSSYNEQFF

v_gene: TRBV2
abundance: once
d_gene: NA
j_gene: TRBJ2-1
CDR3nt: TGTGCCAGCGCAGGGGGGCCTCAGAATGAGCAGTTCTTC
CDR3aa: CASAGGPQNEQFF

v_gene: TRBV4-3
abundance: NA
d_gene: NA
j_gene: TRBJ1-2
CDR3nt: TGCGCCAGCAGCCGAGCCAAGCCCCGGGACTCCAACTATGGCTACACCTTC
CDR3aa: CASSRAKPRDSNYGYTF

v_gene: TRBV20-1
abundance: NA
d_gene: NA
j_gene: TRBJ2-7
CDR3nt: TGCAGTGCCCTAGGGGTCGAGCAGTACTTC
CDR3aa: CSALGVEQYF

v_gene: TRBV28
abundance: NA
d_gene: NA
j_gene: TRBJ1-2
CDR3nt: TGTGCCAGCAGTTTGCTGTGGAGCGGCTACACCTTC
CDR3aa: CASSLLWSGYTF

v_gene: TRBV6-1
abundance: NA
d_gene: NA
j_gene: TRBJ1-5
CDR3nt: TGTGCCAGCAGTGAAGCGGGGGGTTTGGATCAGCCCCAGCATTTT
CDR3aa: CASSEAGGLDQPQHF

v_gene: TRBV11-2
abundance: NA
d_gene: NA
j_gene: TRBJ1-1
CDR3nt: TGTGCCAGCAGCCTGCGACAGATGAACACTGAAGCTTTCTTT
CDR3aa: CASSLRQMNTEAFF

v_gene: TRBV28
abundance: NA
d_gene: TRBD2
j_gene: TRBJ2-3
CDR3nt: TGTGCCAGCAGTTTTCCCGCGGGGGGGCGGGAGACAGATACGCAGTATTTT
CDR3aa: CASSFPAGGRETDTQYF

v_gene: TRBV7-9
abundance: NA
d_gene: TRBD1
j_gene: TRBJ1-2
CDR3nt: TGTGCCAGCGACCGGGACAGCGGTGAATATAACTATGGCTACACCTTC
CDR3aa: CASDRDSGEYNYGYTF

v_gene: TRBV11-2
abundance: few
d_gene: TRBD1
j_gene: TRBJ1-6
CDR3nt: TGTGCCAGCAGCTTAGTGGGTTCGGACAGGGGATGGGGTTCACCCCTCCACTTT
CDR3aa: CASSLVGSDRGWGSPLHF

v_gene: TRBV5-1
abundance: NA
d_gene: TRBD1
j_gene: TRBJ2-7
CDR3nt: TGCGCCAGCAGCTTCACAGGGACAGGGCAGAACTACGAGCAGTACTTC
CDR3aa: CASSFTGTGQNYEQYF

v_gene: TRBV10-1
abundance: NA
d_gene: NA
j_gene: TRBJ2-7
CDR3nt: TGCGCCAGCAGTGATGGAGGGAAGAGCTCCTACGAGCAGTACTTC
CDR3aa: CASSDGGKSSYEQYF

v_gene: TRBV28
abundance: once
d_gene: NA
j_gene: TRBJ2-5
CDR3nt: TGTGCCAGCAGTTTATTTGGCGGGGTAGAGACCCAGTACTTC
CDR3aa: CASSLFGGVETQYF

v_gene: TRBV7-6
abundance: NA
d_gene: TRBD2
j_gene: TRBJ2-7
CDR3nt: TGTGCCAGCAGTCAACTAGCGCGACCCTACGAGCAGTACTTC
CDR3aa: CASSQLARPYEQYF

v_gene: TRBV7-9
abundance: NA
d_gene: TRBD1
j_gene: TRBJ1-5
CDR3nt: TGTGCCAGCAGCTTAGTGCCCGACCTGACAGGGGATAGCAATCAGCCCCAGCATTTT
CDR3aa: CASSLVPDLTGDSNQPQHF

v_gene: TRBV18
abundance: NA
d_gene: TRBD1
j_gene: TRBJ1-5
CDR3nt: TGTGCCAGCTCACCGTCCGGGACAGGCCGCGCAAGGGGTCAGCCCCAGCATTTT
CDR3aa: CASSPSGTGRARGQPQHF

v_gene: TRBV27
abundance: NA
d_gene: NA
j_gene: TRBJ1-1
CDR3nt: TGTGCCAGCAGAGTCGGGACTGAAGCTTTCTTT
CDR3aa: CASRVGTEAFF

v_gene: TRBV5-6
abundance: NA
d_gene: TRBD2
j_gene: TRBJ2-2
CDR3nt: TGTGCCAGCAGCTTGGCTAGCGGCGGCGGGGAGCTGTTTTTT
CDR3aa: CASSLASGGGELFF

v_gene: TRBV9
abundance: NA
d_gene: NA
j_gene: TRBJ2-7
CDR3nt: TGTGCCAGCAGCGTAGATCCCTCAGGCTCCTACGAGCAGTACTTC
CDR3aa: CASSVDPSGSYEQYF